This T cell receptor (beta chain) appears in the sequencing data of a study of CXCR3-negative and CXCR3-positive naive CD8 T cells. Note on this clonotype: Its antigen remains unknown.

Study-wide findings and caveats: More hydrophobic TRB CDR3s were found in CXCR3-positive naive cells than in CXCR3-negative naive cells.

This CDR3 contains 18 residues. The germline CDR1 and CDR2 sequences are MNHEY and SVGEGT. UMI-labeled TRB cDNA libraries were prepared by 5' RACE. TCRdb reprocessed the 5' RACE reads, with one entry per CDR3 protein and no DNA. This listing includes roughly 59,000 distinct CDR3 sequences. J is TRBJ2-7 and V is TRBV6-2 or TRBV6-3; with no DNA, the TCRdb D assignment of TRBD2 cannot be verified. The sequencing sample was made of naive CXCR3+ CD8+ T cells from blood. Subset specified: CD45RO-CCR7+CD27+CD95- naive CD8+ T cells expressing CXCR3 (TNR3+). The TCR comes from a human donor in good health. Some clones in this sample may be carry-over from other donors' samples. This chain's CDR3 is CASSYSRTSGGSFYEQYF.